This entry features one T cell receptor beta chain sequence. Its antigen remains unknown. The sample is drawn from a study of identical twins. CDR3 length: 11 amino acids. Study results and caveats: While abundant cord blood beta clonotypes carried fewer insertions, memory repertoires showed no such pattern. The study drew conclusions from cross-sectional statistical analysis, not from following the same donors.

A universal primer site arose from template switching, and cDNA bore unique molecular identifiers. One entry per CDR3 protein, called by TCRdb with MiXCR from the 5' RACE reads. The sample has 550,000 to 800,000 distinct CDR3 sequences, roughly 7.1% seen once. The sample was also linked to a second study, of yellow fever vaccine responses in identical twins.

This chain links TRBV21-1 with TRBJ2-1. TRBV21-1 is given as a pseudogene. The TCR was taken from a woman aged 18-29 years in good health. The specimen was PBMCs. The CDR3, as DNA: TGTGCCAGCAGCAAGGCTGTCGAGCAGTTCTTC. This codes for CASSKAVEQFF.